Sequencing of this TCR beta chain was carried out in a study of control samples from healthy donors and cancer patients. Measured with immunoSEQ multiplex PCR; TCRdb has only the in-frame clones, and not every one. Here the sample spans 130,000 or so clones, about 88% being singletons. This CDR3 spans 13 amino acids. V lost 3 bases to trimming and J lost 6 bases; unmatched junction nucleotides: 5. From germline, CDR1 is KGHSH and CDR2 LQKENI. The source of this sequence is a man aged 50 to 59 in good health. Sequences were obtained from blood. This chain links TRBV18 with TRBJ2-7; 7 positions agree with TRBD1. The CDR3 is CASSPNRDSEQYF. The CDR3 DNA sequence: TGTGCCAGCTCACCCAACAGGGACAGCGAGCAGTACTTC.